Presented here are 25 T cell receptor beta chains from one specimen sequenced in a study of blood T cells in healthy people across ages. A second about 7 to 11 cycle PCR used barcoded and J-beta primers. TCRdb itself ran the 5' RACE reads through MiXCR, one entry per CDR3 protein. The repertoire holds over 600,000 distinct CDR3 sequences, with around 38% as singletons. Sequencing was performed on blood. The receptor set was obtained from a man older than 75 in good health.

This chain uses TRBV5-4 with TRBJ2-3; D is ambiguous. V was clipped by 0 bases and J by 2 bases, with 13 bases between them. CDR3 length: 16 amino acids. Per germline, CDR1 SGHNT and CDR2 YYREEE (reference sequence). The CDR3 DNA sequence: TGTGCCAGCAGCTTGGCCGTCAAACCTGACACAGATACGCAGTATTTT. It codes for CASSLAVKPDTDTQYF.

This clonotype was recorded a few times. This rearrangement joins TRBV5-6 to TRBJ2-1; tentatively, D is TRBD1 or TRBD2 (6 bases each). CDR3 size: 16 residues. From germline, CDR1 is SGHDT and CDR2 YYEEEE. Trimming left V 2 bases short and J 4 bases short, with 16 bases between. This CDR3 reads CASSLGGLALYNEQFF. DNA for the CDR3: TGTGCCAGCAGCTTAGGGGGGCTAGCGCTTTACAATGAGCAGTTCTTC.

This chain connects TRBV25-1 to TRBJ1-2; D remains ambiguous. This CDR3 is 14 amino acids long. V dropped 4 bases and J dropped 4 bases, with 13 bases sitting between them. Per the germline V gene, CDR1 is MGHDK and CDR2 is SYGVNS. This CDR3 reads CASSVLGSPYGYTF. The CDR3 coding sequence is TGTGCCAGCAGTGTGTTAGGTTCCCCCTATGGCTACACCTTC.

The chain couples TRBV6-2 or TRBV6-3 to TRBJ2-3, with D tentatively TRBD1 (5 bases). V lost 7 bases, J lost 5 bases, and 10 bases lay in between. The CDR3 runs to 12 residues. Germline V CDR1 and CDR2: MNHEY, SVGEGT. In DNA, the CDR3 is TGTGCCAGCAACCCTAGGGGAGATACGCAGTATTTT. Translated, it gives CASNPRGDTQYF.

Only a few counts were recorded for this clonotype. This sequence joins TRBV5-1 and TRBJ2-5, with D possibly called TRBD1 or TRBD2 (5 bases each). The CDR3 consists of 14 residues. V was pared by 4 bases and J by 5 bases, with 15 bases between. CDR1 is SGHRS, CDR2 YFSETQ, per germline. In DNA form, the CDR3 reads TGCGCCAGCAGCCGGGACCGCACGTTCGAGACCCAGTACTTC. As protein: CASSRDRTFETQYF.

The chain is built from TRBV5-4 and TRBJ2-7, with D hard to call. The CDR3 loop spans 14 amino acids. Deletions cut 0 bases from V and 4 bases from J, with 11 bases between. Germline-derived CDR1 and CDR2 are SGHNT and YYREEE (reference sequence). CDR3 in DNA: TGTGCCAGCAGCTTGGTTGGGCAGAGATACGAGCAGTACTTC. Translated: CASSLVGQRYEQYF.

This rearrangement joins TRBV6-2 or TRBV6-3 to TRBJ2-7; 10 nucleotides agree with TRBD1. The junction had 4 bases not matched to a gene; V was cut back by 5 bases and J by 3 bases. The CDR3 contains 14 residues. CDR1 and CDR2 from the germline V gene are MNHEY and SVGEGT. The CDR3 DNA is TGTGCCAGCAGTGAGGACAGGGGGTTCTACGAGCAGTACTTC. Translated, it gives CASSEDRGFYEQYF.

The chain uses TRBV20-1 and TRBJ2-7; 7 bases map to TRBD1. V trimming: 8 bases; J trimming: 7 bases; junction bases outside the gene matches: 20. The CDR3 runs 15 residues. Germline V gene data show CDR1 as DFQATT and CDR2 as SNEGSKA (reference sequence). The CDR3 coding sequence is TGCAGTCTACAACCCCGGGACAGCTCCTACAATGAGCAGTACTTC. Amino acids: CSLQPRDSSYNEQYF.

This chain joins TRBV12-5 and TRBJ2-7; D remains ambiguous. The CDR3 spans 14 residues. Trimming removed 3 bases at V and 0 bases at J, with 9 bases between. Germline assignment: CDR1 LGHNT and CDR2 FRNRAP. The chain's CDR3 is CASGLGPSSYEQYF. The CDR3 nucleotides are TGTGCTAGTGGTTTAGGGCCGAGCTCCTACGAGCAGTACTTC.

The chain recombines TRBV5-1 with TRBJ1-2; 7 bases are a match to TRBD1. This CDR3 comprises 13 residues. V lost 3 bases and J lost 3; bases outside the gene matches: 2. Germline lookup yields CDR1 SGHRS and CDR2 YFSETQ. The DNA of the CDR3 is TGCGCCAGCAGCTCGCAGGGGGACTATGGCTACACCTTC. Translation gives CASSSQGDYGYTF.

This chain connects TRBV7-8 to TRBJ2-7; 8 bases map to TRBD1. The ends lost 5 bases at V and 0 bases at J; junction bases unmatched: 6. Per the germline V gene, CDR1 is SGHVS and CDR2 is FQNEAQ. CDR3 size: 15 residues. The CDR3 sequence: CASSAAGQVSYEQYF. Here the CDR3 DNA reads TGTGCCAGCAGCGCCGCGGGACAGGTCTCCTACGAGCAGTACTTC.

This clonotype was detected only a few times. V and J are TRBV29-1 and TRBJ1-2, with TRBD1 as a possible D gene (6 bases). CDR1 is SQVTM and CDR2 is ANQGSEA in the germline V gene. Trimming pared 7 bases from V and 8 bases from J, leaving 20 bases between. CDR3 size: 13 residues. DNA of the CDR3: TGCAGCGGCCGACAGGATCTGGCGGGAGGCTACACCTTC. Translation gives CSGRQDLAGGYTF. The full variable domain, its missing parts supplied by reference TRBV29-1 and TRBJ1-2, is SAVISQKPSRDICQRGTSLTIQCQVDSQVTMMFWYRQQPGQSLTLIATANQGSEATYESGFVIDKFPISRPNLTFSTLTVSNMSPEDSSIYLCSGRQDLAGGYTFGSGTRLTVV.

The chain couples TRBV7-2 to TRBJ2-5; a possible D gene is TRBD2 (5 bases). The CDR3 contains 14 residues. V lost 5 bases and J lost 1, with 11 bases in between. CDR1 SGHTA and CDR2 FQGNSA come from the germline V gene. The chain's CDR3 is CASSPQAGQETQYF. In DNA form, the CDR3 reads TGTGCCAGCAGCCCCCAGGCGGGCCAAGAGACCCAGTACTTC.

This clonotype was observed once. The CDR3 sequence: CASSFRPDYQPQHF. The CDR3 DNA reads TGTGCCAGCAGCTTTAGGCCGGACTATCAGCCCCAGCATTTT. The rearrangement links TRBV5-8 to TRBJ1-5; D uncertain. CDR3 length equals 14 residues. V was cut by 2 bases and J by 5 bases, with 11 bases left in between. Germline loops: CDR1 SGHTS, CDR2 YDEGEE.

The chain couples TRBV20-1 to TRBJ2-5; tentatively, D is TRBD1 (5 bases). This CDR3 is built from 12 residues. V was clipped by 0 bases and J by 11 bases, with 13 bases between them. Germline values: CDR1 DFQATT, CDR2 SNEGSKA (reference sequence). The CDR3 nucleotides read TGCAGTGCTAGAGAAGGGGTCAATGAGCAGTACTTC. Protein product: CSAREGVNEQYF.

In nucleotides, the CDR3 is TGTGCCACCAGTGATTTGAAGGGTTCGAATGAGCAGTTCTTC. It codes for CATSDLKGSNEQFF. The rearrangement joins TRBV24-1 to TRBJ2-1; D is unresolved. Per germline, CDR1 KGHDR and CDR2 SFDVKD. Trimming cost V 0 bases and J 7 bases, with 9 bases left between them. This CDR3 has 14 amino acids.

The V gene is TRBV20-1, the J gene TRBJ2-7, with 8 bases matching TRBD2. Germline-derived CDR1 and CDR2 are DFQATT and SNEGSKA (reference sequence). This CDR3 comprises 13 residues. The CDR3 sequence: CRPHSGDTYEQYF. As DNA, the CDR3 is TGCAGGCCCCATAGCGGGGATACCTACGAGCAGTACTTC.

The gene calls are TRBV20-1 and TRBJ1-4; D call uncertain. The CDR3 consists of 13 residues. In germline, CDR1 is DFQATT, CDR2 SNEGSKA (reference sequence). Trimming left V 2 bases short and J 7 bases short, with 11 bases between. DNA for the CDR3: TGCAGTGCTAGATTTTCCGACGGTGAAAAACTGTTTTTT. Protein sequence: CSARFSDGEKLFF.

The chain employs TRBV10-3 and TRBJ2-3; 7 bases map to TRBD1. This CDR3 is built from 18 residues. Germline V CDR1 and CDR2: ENHRY, SYGVKD. Unmatched junction bases numbered 16, after V lost 4 bases and J lost 3 bases. CDR3 in amino acids: CAISGNDGQARRTDTQYF. The CDR3, as DNA: TGTGCCATCAGTGGAAACGACGGACAGGCGCGACGGACAGATACGCAGTATTTT.

CDR3 loop: CASSRDRDNYGYTF. The CDR3 region has the DNA TGTGCCAGCAGTAGGGACAGAGATAACTATGGCTACACCTTC. The chain carries TRBV2 and TRBJ1-2; 7 bases are shared with TRBD1. The germline CDR1 and CDR2 sequences are SNHLY and FYNNEI. This CDR3 has 14 amino acids. V lost 5 bases, J lost 1 base, and 4 bases stayed unmatched.

The chain employs TRBV11-2 and TRBJ2-1; possibly TRBD2 for D (6 bases). The J call is in doubt because the DNA end fits TRBJ2-7 better. Germline CDR1 reads SGHAT; CDR2 reads FQNNGV. The CDR3 is 17 amino acids. The CDR3 reads CASSTGLDGGIYNEQYF. The CDR3 DNA reads TGTGCCAGCAGCACGGGACTGGATGGTGGTATCTACAATGAGCAGTACTTC.

The J gene is TRBJ2-1, the V gene TRBV7-2, with TRBD2 matching over 9 bases. Trimming took 1 base from V and 5 from J; bases not matched to a gene: 6. From germline, CDR1 is SGHTA and CDR2 FQGNSA. The CDR3 totals 16 residues. The DNA for the CDR3 is TGTGCCAGCAGCTTAGGGCGGGGGGGCCTCGACAATGAGCAGTTCTTC. Residues: CASSLGRGGLDNEQFF. Combining the CDR3 with reference TRBV7-2 and TRBJ2-1 gives the whole variable domain GAGVSQSPSNKVTEKGKDVELRCDPISGHTALYWYRQSLGQGLEFLIYFQGNSAPDKSGLPSDRFSAERTGGSVSTLTIQRTQQEDSAVYLCASSLGRGGLDNEQFFGPGTRLTVL.

This chain joins TRBV5-4 and TRBJ2-4; the D gene is possibly TRBD1 (6 bases). The CDR3 sequence is 15 residues long. Germline V gene lookup returns CDR1 SGHNT and CDR2 YYREEE (reference sequence). Trimming took off 0 bases at V and 4 bases at J, with 11 bases between the two ends. The CDR3 sequence: CASSLVQGGKNIQYF. CDR3 in DNA: TGTGCCAGCAGCTTGGTACAGGGCGGGAAAAACATTCAGTACTTC.

This sequence joins TRBV11-2 and TRBJ2-3; a possible D gene is TRBD1 (6 bases). Trimming left V 7 bases short and J 4 bases short, with 12 bases between. CDR3 length: 13 amino acids. Germline CDR1 SGHAT, CDR2 FQNNGV. Written as DNA, the CDR3 is TGTGCCAGCACCAGACAGGTTCCAGATACGCAGTATTTT. Encoded protein: CASTRQVPDTQYF.

The V call is TRBV7-2, the J call TRBJ2-1; no definite D call. CDR3 size: 15 residues. V lost 5 bases, J lost 0 bases, and 11 bases lay in between. From germline, CDR1 is SGHTA and CDR2 FQGNSA. The CDR3 DNA sequence: TGTGCCAGCAGCGTATTTCCGGGCTCCTACAATGAGCAGTTCTTC. This translates into CASSVFPGSYNEQFF.